In this sample, the clone carrying this T cell receptor beta chain turned up a few times. Its specificity is not known. The data derive from a study of identical twins. CDR3 length equals 18 residues. TCRdb processed the 5' RACE reads anew with MiXCR; each CDR3 protein has one entry. The top ten clones hold about 0.27% of a sample with 1.5 million to 2 million distinct CDR3 sequences, under 35% of them seen once. Points from the study as a whole: Part of the zero-insertion signal could reflect confounding by invariant MAIT and iNKT cells.

The receptor comes from a newborn girl in good health. Sample: cord blood. The V and J genes are TRBV21-1 and TRBJ2-1; TRBD1 is taken as the D call from the table, unchecked against the DNA. TRBV21-1 is tagged as a pseudogene. CDR3 DNA sequence: TGTGCCAGCAGCAAAGCATTGACAGGGCTCTTTGTATTCAATGAGCAGTTCTTC. Its protein is CASSKALTGLFVFNEQFF.